A single sample is the source of the 7 T cell receptor beta chains below, sequenced in a study of cytomegalovirus exposure and HLA in healthy donors. 60 Vbeta and 13 Jbeta primers were used in PCR. Sequenced by immunoSEQ multiplex PCR; TCRdb stores in-frame clones only, minus some. The sample gives roughly 100,000 clones, more than 75% of which show up once; 5% to 7% is in the top ten. The sample taken for sequencing was PBMCs. All receptors derive from a woman in her forties or fifties in good health and CMV-seropositive.

Only a few counts were recorded for this clone. The chain recombines TRBV6-5 with TRBJ2-7; TRBD1 might be the D (5 bases). This CDR3 spans 14 amino acids. Germline V gene lookup returns CDR1 MNHEY and CDR2 SVGAGI. V lost 6 bases, J lost 2 bases, and 14 bases lay in between. This chain's CDR3 is CASREQAAAYEQYF. Here the CDR3 DNA reads TGTGCCAGCAGAGAACAGGCCGCCGCCTACGAGCAGTACTTC.

This clone was picked up a small number of times. The rearrangement joins TRBV7-9 to TRBJ1-2, with D possibly TRBD1 on 5 matching bases. Germline V gives CDR1 SEHNR, CDR2 FQNEAQ (reference sequence). The CDR3 has 14 residues. Trimming shortened V by 5 bases and J by 6 bases, and 16 bases separated the two germline ends. In nucleotides, the CDR3 is TGTGCCAGCAGCCCGTCGGGGCGGGAGGATGGCTACACCTTC. It translates to CASSPSGREDGYTF. The variable domain in full, with the rest retrieved from reference TRBV7-9 and TRBJ1-2, is DTGVSQNPRHKITKRGQNVTFRCDPISEHNRLYWYRQTLGQGPEFLTYFQNEAQLEKSRLLSDRFSAERPKGSFSTLEIQRTEQGDSAMYLCASSPSGREDGYTFGSGTRLTVV.

This chain links TRBV27 with TRBJ1-5; 7 nucleotides match TRBD1. Trimming cost V 5 bases and J 7 bases; bases outside gene matches: 11. CDR3 length equals 15 residues. CDR1 MNHEY and CDR2 SMNVEV come from the germline V gene (reference sequence). DNA of the CDR3: TGTGCCAGCAGTAGCAGGGGGAGGCCCTGGCAGCCCCAGCATTTT. Protein: CASSSRGRPWQPQHF.

The rearrangement uses TRBV4-3 and TRBJ1-5; weak D call: TRBD1 (5 bases). Trimming took 0 bases from V and 7 from J, leaving 16 bases between them. This CDR3 has 16 residues. In germline, CDR1 is LGHNA, CDR2 YSLEER. The CDR3 region has the DNA TGCGCCAGCAGCCAAGAACTTGCGGGGGGAAGGCAGCCCCAGCATTTT. Amino acids: CASSQELAGGRQPQHF.

Only one count was recorded for this clone. V and J are TRBV29-1 and TRBJ2-1; 9 bases line up with TRBD2. The CDR3 is made up of 12 amino acids. CDR1 is SQVTM, CDR2 ANQGSEA, per germline. With 4 bases clipped from V and 13 bases from J, the junction kept 8 bases outside the gene matches. The CDR3 DNA is TGCAGCGTTGTTCTCTCTAGCGGGGTTCAGTTCTTC. This codes for CSVVLSSGVQFF.

The V gene is TRBV27, the J gene TRBJ2-7; 10 positions match TRBD1. CDR1 and CDR2 from the germline V gene are MNHEY and SMNVEV (reference sequence). The J segment lost 3 bases and the V segment lost 7 bases, leaving 6 bases of the junction unmatched. This CDR3 contains 14 residues. The chain's CDR3 is CASNRQGAGYEQYF. CDR3 bases: TGTGCCAGCAATAGACAGGGGGCCGGCTACGAGCAGTACTTC.

The chain recombines TRBV19 with TRBJ2-1, with a possible D match to TRBD1 (5 bases). Germline V gene sequence: CDR1 LNHDA, CDR2 SQIVND (reference sequence). There are 13 residues in the CDR3. V was cut by 6 bases and J by 9 bases, with 15 bases left in between. The CDR3: CASSVQGAGEQFF. Written as DNA, the CDR3 is TGTGCCAGTAGCGTTCAGGGCGCAGGTGAGCAGTTCTTC.